The clone carrying this TCR beta chain was counted between two and nine times. The antigen remains unidentified. Noted treatment: roughly 11-day PBMC culture with coronavirus spike peptide pools or control peptides (ViraFEST assay). The V gene end was trimmed by 6 bases and the J gene end by 3 bases; junction bases not matched to a gene: 5. This CDR3 has 13 residues. The germline gives CDR1 DFQATT, CDR2 SNEGSKA (reference sequence). This entry belongs to a study of vaccination and CD4 T cells after COVID-19. The Oncomine TCR Beta short-read assay was what sequenced the DNA obtained from cultured CD4+ T cells. TCRdb re-derived calls from the PCR reads in MiXCR, one entry per CDR3 protein. This table holds tens of thousands of distinct CDR3 sequences, about 41% found once.

Sequencing was carried out using CD4+ T cells from blood, cultured in vitro. The V call is TRBV20-1, the J call TRBJ2-3; 8 bases fit TRBD2. The clonotype was recovered from a human donor who had recovered from COVID-19. The CDR3 loop is CSAPSGRTDTQYF. The DNA for the CDR3 is TGCAGTGCCCCTAGCGGGCGGACAGATACGCAGTATTTT.